These 21 T cell receptor beta chains were sequenced from one sample in a study of regulatory T cells in long-lasting Graves disease. The time point is: newly diagnosed GD, antithyroid drugs for less than 3 months. PBMCs were the source of the RNA used for TCR sequencing. Building of the TCR beta libraries involved iRepertoire HTBI primers and Arm-PCR of CDR3 regions. One entry per CDR3 protein results from TCRdb running MiXCR on the multiplex PCR reads. The data show about 400,000 distinct CDR3 sequences, roughly 16% seen once. Sequencing used peripheral blood mononuclear cells (PBMCs), obtained at new diagnosis, from a patient treated with antithyroid drugs. Receptors originate from a female donor with Graves disease.

This clonotype occurred many times. The genes are TRBV6-4 and TRBJ1-1; TRBD1 agrees at 8 bases. The trim removed 6 bases at V and 5 bases at J, leaving 8 bases unmatched. Germline CDR1 is MRHNA and CDR2 is SNTAGT. CDR3 length: 14 amino acids. CDR3 DNA: TGTGCCAGCAGGAGGGACAGGTCTGGGACTGAAGCTTTCTTT. It yields the protein CASRRDRSGTEAFF.

This clonotype was counted at least ten times. The rearrangement links TRBV2 to TRBJ1-1; 9 bases agree with TRBD1. Trimming removed 7 bases from V and 8 bases from J; junction bases left unmatched: 14. Germline V gene data show CDR1 as SNHLY and CDR2 as FYNNEI. The CDR3 length is 15 residues. The CDR3: CASIPRPGQGFEAFF. In nucleotides, the CDR3 is TGTGCCAGCATCCCGAGGCCGGGACAGGGCTTCGAAGCTTTCTTT.

This chain joins TRBV28 and TRBJ1-5, with a tentative D call TRBD1 (5 bases). Per germline, CDR1 MDHEN and CDR2 SYDVKM. This CDR3 is 16 amino acids long. V shed 4 bases and J shed 0 bases, with 13 bases lying between them. CDR3 residues: CASSSGRGDSNQPQHF. The CDR3 DNA reads as TGTGCCAGCAGTTCGGGGCGAGGGGATAGCAATCAGCCCCAGCATTTT.

This clonotype showed up many times. The chain carries TRBV9 and TRBJ2-7, with D perhaps TRBD1 (5 bases). Trimming cost V 0 bases and J 2 bases, with 9 bases left between them. Germline V gene lookup returns CDR1 SGDLS and CDR2 YYNGEE. This CDR3 is 14 amino acids long. CDR3 region: CASSVDQGAYEQYF. The CDR3 DNA follows: TGTGCCAGCAGCGTAGATCAAGGGGCCTACGAGCAGTACTTC.

This clonotype has a count of ten or more. The chain carries TRBV11-2 and TRBJ2-1, with D possibly TRBD1 on 6 matching bases. Trimming cost V 5 bases and J 4 bases, with 24 bases left between them. Germline V CDR1 and CDR2: SGHAT, FQNNGV. The CDR3 consists of 18 residues. The CDR3 sequence: CASSVSPFFAGEYNEQFF. The DNA for the CDR3 is TGTGCCAGCAGCGTATCCCCGTTTTTCGCAGGGGAATACAATGAGCAGTTCTTC.

This clonotype showed up many times. This chain uses TRBV27 with TRBJ2-7; unclear D gene. The germline V and J ends were trimmed by 3 bases and 3 bases, with 9 bases remaining between them. CDR1 MNHEY and CDR2 SMNVEV come from the germline V gene (reference sequence). This CDR3 spans 13 amino acids. The CDR3 is CASSFFKGYEQYF. The CDR3 DNA reads TGTGCCAGCAGTTTTTTTAAGGGCTACGAGCAGTACTTC.

This clonotype occurred many times. The DNA for the CDR3 is TGTGCCAGCAGTGGACGGCCCCCCACTGAAGCTTTCTTT. This translates into CASSGRPPTEAFF. The chain combines TRBV12-3 or TRBV12-4 with TRBJ1-1; D call uncertain. The CDR3 length is 13 residues. The V end was cut by 5 bases, the J end by 4 bases, with 11 bases between.

This clonotype was recorded many times. The V gene is TRBV2, the J gene TRBJ1-5; the D gene is possibly TRBD1 (5 bases). Per germline, CDR1 SNHLY and CDR2 FYNNEI. The V end was cut by 5 bases, the J end by 3 bases, with 14 bases between. There are 15 residues in the CDR3. CDR3 loop: CASSFARDFNQPQHF. In DNA form, the CDR3 reads TGTGCCAGCAGTTTCGCCAGGGATTTCAATCAGCCCCAGCATTTT.

This sequence joins TRBV28 and TRBJ1-2, with a tentative D call TRBD1 (6 bases). CDR3 length equals 14 residues. The ends were cut back, 6 bases at V and 6 bases at J, with 17 bases in the middle. Per germline, CDR1 MDHEN and CDR2 SYDVKM. The CDR3 is CASRAGQRLDGYTF. The CDR3 bases are TGTGCCAGCAGGGCCGGACAGCGCCTGGATGGCTACACCTTC.

Ten or more counts support this clonotype. This chain uses TRBV10-3 with TRBJ2-3; 8 nucleotides agree with TRBD2. CDR3 size: 15 residues. The germline V gene encodes CDR1 ENHRY and CDR2 SYGVKD. V gave up 6 bases and J gave up 4 bases; unmatched junction bases: 9. The CDR3 is CAISTGGDRADTQYF. CDR3 in DNA: TGTGCCATCAGCACGGGGGGGGATCGTGCAGATACGCAGTATTTT.

In this sample, this clonotype turned up a few times. The chain combines TRBV4-1 with TRBJ2-7; 7 bases map to TRBD2. Germline trimming cut 0 bases from V and 2 bases from J; bases unmatched to any gene: 4. The CDR3 spans 15 residues. Germline lookup yields CDR1 MGHRA and CDR2 YSYEKL. The chain's CDR3 is CASSQEGGTTYEQYF. CDR3 nucleotides: TGCGCCAGCAGCCAAGAGGGAGGGACGACCTACGAGCAGTACTTC.

The sample holds a few counts of this clonotype. The V call is TRBV27, the J call TRBJ2-2, with D possibly being TRBD1 (5 bases). The CDR3 is 16 residues long. Germline V lookup: CDR1 MNHEY, CDR2 SMNVEV (reference sequence). Between the trimmed V and J ends, which lost 5 bases and 3 bases, there was a span of 16 bases. The CDR3, as DNA: TGTGCCAGCAGTGCCACAGGTTTTTCGGACACCGGGGAGCTGTTTTTT. Its protein product is CASSATGFSDTGELFF.

This clonotype was counted many times. The chain recombines TRBV12-3 or TRBV12-4 with TRBJ2-5; tentative D call: TRBD1 (6 bases). The V end lost 6 bases, the J end lost 7 bases, and 18 bases lay between the germline ends. The CDR3 totals 14 residues. In DNA, the CDR3 is TGTGCCAGCAGCCTGTACAGGGATCAGGGGACCCAGTACTTC. It codes for CASSLYRDQGTQYF.

Concerning this clonotype itself: This probably arose from a read error, given a far larger clone one base away. The CDR3 loop is CASSFGTSDYEQFF. The CDR3 bases are TGTGCCAGCAGCTTCGGGACTAGCGACTACGAGCAGTTCTTC. The chain couples TRBV7-2 to TRBJ2-1; 10 nucleotides line up with TRBD2. Germline V gene lookup returns CDR1 SGHTA and CDR2 FQGNSA. V lost 3 bases and J lost 10; bases outside the gene matches: 6. CDR3 length: 14 residues.

This clonotype was observed a few times. The chain is built from TRBV4-1 and TRBJ1-3, with a possible D match to TRBD1 (5 bases). This CDR3 has 18 residues. V was shortened by 0 bases and J by 2 bases, with 17 bases between the two germline ends. The germline gives CDR1 MGHRA, CDR2 YSYEKL. This CDR3 is CASSQDPHRGRAGNTIYF. For the CDR3, the DNA is TGCGCCAGCAGCCAAGATCCGCATCGGGGCAGGGCTGGAAACACCATATATTTT.

The table lists this clonotype with many counts. The rearrangement joins TRBV7-9 to TRBJ2-5; D assignment may be TRBD1 or TRBD2 (6 bases each). V was clipped by 4 bases and J by 3 bases, with 12 bases between them. Germline loops: CDR1 SEHNR, CDR2 FQNEAQ (reference sequence). This CDR3 is 14 amino acids long. CDR3 in DNA: TGTGCCAGCAGCTACGAAGGGGGGAAAGAGACCCAGTACTTC. This sequence encodes CASSYEGGKETQYF.

This clonotype was seen at least ten times. This sequence joins TRBV30 and TRBJ2-2; D is ambiguous. V was cut by 2 bases and J by 8 bases, with 6 bases left in between. This CDR3 comprises 11 residues. CDR1 and CDR2 (germline): GTSNPN, SVGIG (reference sequence). Written as DNA, the CDR3 is TGTGCCTGGAGTCTGGTGGGGGAGCTGTTTTTT. As protein: CAWSLVGELFF.

This clonotype has at least ten counts. The rearrangement links TRBV6-2 or TRBV6-3 to TRBJ1-2, with a possible D match to TRBD1 (6 bases). CDR3 size: 14 residues. Germline values: CDR1 MNHEY, CDR2 SVGEGT. The V end lost 6 bases, the J end lost 4 bases, and 15 bases lay between the germline ends. The CDR3 DNA reads TGTGCCAGCAGCCCAACGAGGGGGAGCTATGGCTACACCTTC. The encoded protein is CASSPTRGSYGYTF.

The chain is built from TRBV7-2 and TRBJ2-7; TRBD1 agrees at 8 bases. The V segment lost 5 bases and the J segment 2 bases; nucleotides outside the gene matches: 5. The CDR3 is 14 residues long. In germline, CDR1 is SGHTA, CDR2 FQGNSA. DNA for the CDR3: TGTGCCAGCAGCCATGTGGACAGGGCCTACGAGCAGTACTTC. Protein sequence: CASSHVDRAYEQYF.

This clonotype was recorded many times. This chain joins TRBV9 and TRBJ1-1; D is unclear. V lost 1 base and J 0 bases, leaving 13 bases between the germline ends. The CDR3 is 16 amino acids. CDR1 SGDLS and CDR2 YYNGEE come from the germline V gene. The DNA of the CDR3 is TGTGCCAGCAGCGTACCCTTTGGGCAGTTGAACACTGAAGCTTTCTTT. Translated: CASSVPFGQLNTEAFF. The variable domain in full, completed from reference TRBV9 and TRBJ1-1, reads DSGVTQTPKHLITATGQRVTLRCSPRSGDLSVYWYQQSLDQGLQFLIQYYNGEERAKGNILERFSAQQFPDLHSELNLSSLELGDSALYFCASSVPFGQLNTEAFFGQGTRLTVV.

This clonotype was recorded at least ten times. The chain joins TRBV14 to TRBJ2-7; 12 nucleotides line up with TRBD1. CDR1 SGHDN and CDR2 FVKESK come from the germline V gene. V dropped 3 bases and J dropped 1; count of bases not matched to a gene: 16. The CDR3 consists of 20 residues. The CDR3 region is CASSHRLGQGAVGLSYEQYF. For the CDR3, the DNA is TGTGCCAGCAGCCACAGACTGGGACAGGGGGCTGTTGGGCTGTCCTACGAGCAGTACTTC.